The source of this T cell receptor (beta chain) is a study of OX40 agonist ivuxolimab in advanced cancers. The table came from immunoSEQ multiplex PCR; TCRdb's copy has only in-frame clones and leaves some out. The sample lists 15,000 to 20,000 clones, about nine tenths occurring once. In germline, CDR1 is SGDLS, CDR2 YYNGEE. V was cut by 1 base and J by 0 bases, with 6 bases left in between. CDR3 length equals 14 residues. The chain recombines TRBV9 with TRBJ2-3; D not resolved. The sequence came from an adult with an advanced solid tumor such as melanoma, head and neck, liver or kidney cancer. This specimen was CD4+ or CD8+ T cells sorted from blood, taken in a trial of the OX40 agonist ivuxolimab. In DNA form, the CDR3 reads TGTGCCAGCAGCGTAATCGGTAGCACAGATACGCAGTATTTT. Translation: CASSVIGSTDTQYF. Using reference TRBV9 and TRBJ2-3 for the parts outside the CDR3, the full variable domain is DSGVTQTPKHLITATGQRVTLRCSPRSGDLSVYWYQQSLDQGLQFLIQYYNGEERAKGNILERFSAQQFPDLHSELNLSSLELGDSALYFCASSVIGSTDTQYFGPGTRLTVL.